Presented here are 25 T cell receptor beta chains from one specimen sequenced in a study of T cell responses to AZD1222 COVID-19 vaccine. Assay used: immunoSEQ multiplex PCR; TCRdb lists only in-frame clones, some missing. This table holds 110,000 to 150,000 clones, 70% to 90% found once. Source: peripheral blood, taken on day 0 of AZD1222 vaccination. The receptor source for this set is an adult in good health.

V and J are TRBV5-1 and TRBJ1-5; 9 bases map to TRBD1. Trimming removed 0 bases from V and 5 bases from J; junction bases left unmatched: 0. Germline V gene sequence: CDR1 SGHRS, CDR2 YFSETQ. This CDR3 contains 14 residues. The CDR3 nucleotides read TGCGCCAGCAGCTTGGGACAGGGGGATCAGCCCCAGCATTTT. Protein sequence: CASSLGQGDQPQHF.

The chain couples TRBV7-2 to TRBJ2-5; 7 nucleotides match TRBD1. CDR3 length equals 14 residues. Germline assignment: CDR1 SGHTA and CDR2 FQGNSA. V dropped 3 bases and J dropped 2; count of bases not matched to a gene: 3. The DNA of the CDR3 is TGTGCCAGCAGCTTTCCGGGACAGCAAGAGACCCAGTACTTC. Its translation is CASSFPGQQETQYF. The variable domain in full, with the rest retrieved from reference TRBV7-2 and TRBJ2-5, is GAGVSQSPSNKVTEKGKDVELRCDPISGHTALYWYRQSLGQGLEFLIYFQGNSAPDKSGLPSDRFSAERTGGSVSTLTIQRTQQEDSAVYLCASSFPGQQETQYFGPGTRLLVL.

This sequence joins TRBV5-1 and TRBJ2-1; a weak D match, TRBD2 (6 bases). Germline lookup yields CDR1 SGHRS and CDR2 YFSETQ. This CDR3 has 15 amino acids. The V end was cut by 4 bases, the J end by 3 bases, with 14 bases between. The CDR3 is CASSTDGTLYNEQFF. For the CDR3, the DNA is TGCGCCAGCAGCACGGACGGGACTCTCTACAATGAGCAGTTCTTC.

CDR3 region: CSVVQAGELFF. The CDR3 DNA reads as TGCAGCGTTGTTCAGGCCGGGGAGCTGTTTTTT. The gene calls are TRBV29-1 and TRBJ2-2, with D uncertain. Germline V gene data show CDR1 as SQVTM and CDR2 as ANQGSEA. CDR3 length: 11 residues. V lost 4 bases and J lost 6, with 6 bases in between.

This clone was observed once. The DNA for the CDR3 is TGTGCCAGCAGTTTGGTAGCGGGAGGAAAGGGAGAGCAGTTCTTC. Translated, it gives CASSLVAGGKGEQFF. This chain joins TRBV28 and TRBJ2-1, with 10 bases that match TRBD2. Looked up from germline, CDR1 is MDHEN and CDR2 is SYDVKM. This CDR3 comprises 15 residues. V gave up 3 bases and J gave up 10 bases; unmatched junction bases: 9.

The table lists this clone with a count of one. The chain combines TRBV5-1 with TRBJ1-1; possible D gene TRBD1, 5 bases. This CDR3 has 12 amino acids. V was shortened by 6 bases and J by 1 base, with 7 bases between the two germline ends. Germline V gene data show CDR1 as SGHRS and CDR2 as YFSETQ. For the CDR3, the DNA is TGCGCCAGCACGGGGGGGAACACTGAAGCTTTCTTT. The encoded protein is CASTGGNTEAFF.

This clone was found once. V usage is TRBV6-5 and J usage is TRBJ2-3; possibly TRBD1 for D (6 bases). V was shortened by 2 bases and J by 2 bases, with 14 bases between the two germline ends. CDR1 MNHEY and CDR2 SVGAGI come from the germline V gene. The CDR3 runs to 16 residues. CDR3 nucleotides: TGTGCCAGCAGTTACACATGGCAGGGGATCACAGATACGCAGTATTTT. Protein product: CASSYTWQGITDTQYF.

This clone was seen once. The J gene is TRBJ2-1, the V gene TRBV7-2; 11 bases are a match to TRBD2. The CDR3 sequence is 18 residues long. Germline CDR1 and CDR2: SGHTA and FQGNSA. The J segment lost 6 bases and the V segment lost 1 base, leaving 11 bases of the junction unmatched. Written as DNA, the CDR3 is TGTGCCAGCAGCTTAGATCTACAGGGGACTAGCGGCCTCAATGAGCAGTTCTTC. As protein: CASSLDLQGTSGLNEQFF.

The rearrangement joins TRBV4-2 to TRBJ1-6; D is perhaps TRBD1 (6 bases). Germline assignment: CDR1 LGHNA and CDR2 YNFKEQ. The CDR3 covers 18 residues. Trimming pared 3 bases from V and 0 bases from J, leaving 15 bases between. CDR3 loop: CASSQEDSSSSYNSPLHF. The CDR3, as DNA: TGTGCCAGCAGCCAGGAGGACAGCTCTAGCTCCTATAATTCACCCCTCCACTTT.

The CDR3, as DNA: TGTGCCAGCACCGGGGGAGGCCCCACAGATACGCAGTATTTT. This translates into CASTGGGPTDTQYF. The V and J genes are TRBV6-5 and TRBJ2-3, with a tentative D call TRBD2 (6 bases). There are 14 residues in the CDR3. V lost 7 bases to trimming and J lost 2 bases, with 13 bases between them. Germline V CDR1 and CDR2: MNHEY, SVGAGI.

The chain links TRBV30 to TRBJ2-3, with D perhaps TRBD2 (7 bases). The CDR3 has 16 residues. Trimming stripped 0 bases from V and 5 bases from J, with 18 bases between. CDR1 is GTSNPN and CDR2 is SVGIG in the germline V gene (reference sequence). The CDR3 here is CAWSVTGRGLGDTQYF. In DNA, the CDR3 is TGTGCCTGGAGTGTGACCGGGCGGGGGCTCGGAGATACGCAGTATTTT.

The gene calls are TRBV12-3 or TRBV12-4 and TRBJ1-1; maybe TRBD1 (5 bases). The CDR3 extends over 13 amino acids. Trimming took 4 bases from V and 1 from J, leaving 7 bases between them. CDR3 sequence: CASSWGPNTEAFF. DNA for the CDR3: TGTGCCAGCAGTTGGGGCCCGAACACTGAAGCTTTCTTT.

The V and J genes are TRBV5-5 and TRBJ1-2, with 10 bases lining up with TRBD1. Trimming cost V 4 bases and J 8 bases; bases outside gene matches: 14. This CDR3 contains 16 residues. CDR1 and CDR2 from the germline V gene are SGHKS and YYEKEE (reference sequence). CDR3 bases: TGTGCCAGCAGCGCAGCCCTGGACAGGGGGGCTTTGGGCTACACCTTC. Its translation: CASSAALDRGALGYTF.

The CDR3 spells CASSYRGGEGGYTF. CDR3 coding DNA: TGTGCCAGCAGTTACCGTGGTGGGGAGGGTGGCTACACCTTC. The chain couples TRBV6-5 to TRBJ1-2; unclear D gene. The CDR3 consists of 14 residues. The germline CDR1 and CDR2 sequences are MNHEY and SVGAGI. Trimming shortened V by 2 bases and J by 7 bases, and 14 bases separated the two germline ends.

The chain couples TRBV13 to TRBJ1-2; 11 bases are a match to TRBD1. This CDR3 has 14 residues. The V and J ends lost 4 bases and 4 bases, in that order; junction bases with no gene match: 2. Germline assignment: CDR1 PRHDT and CDR2 FYEKMQ (reference sequence). The CDR3 region is CASSWDRGFYGYTF. The CDR3 DNA reads TGTGCCAGCAGCTGGGACAGGGGGTTCTATGGCTACACCTTC.

This sequence joins TRBV5-4 and TRBJ2-7, with TRBD1 matching over 9 bases. The germline V gene encodes CDR1 SGHNT and CDR2 YYREEE (reference sequence). V dropped 4 bases and J dropped 1; count of bases not matched to a gene: 3. This CDR3 is built from 14 residues. CDR3 DNA: TGTGCCAGCAGCAGAGGACAGGGGTCCTACGAGCAGTACTTC. Amino acid sequence: CASSRGQGSYEQYF.

In its sample, this clone was seen a few times. This chain joins TRBV11-1 and TRBJ1-1; D remains ambiguous. The CDR3 loop spans 13 amino acids. The germline V and J ends were trimmed by 5 bases and 5 bases, with 12 bases remaining between them. Germline-derived CDR1 and CDR2 are SGHAT and FQDESV (reference sequence). This chain's CDR3 is CASSPVVFTEAFF. The CDR3 DNA reads as TGTGCCAGCAGCCCCGTAGTTTTTACTGAAGCTTTCTTT.

The chain recombines TRBV7-9 with TRBJ1-4, with unresolved D. There are 14 residues in the CDR3. Looked up from germline, CDR1 is SEHNR and CDR2 is FQNEAQ (reference sequence). The ends were cut back, 3 bases at V and 8 bases at J, with 13 bases in the middle. CDR3 DNA sequence: TGTGCCAGCAGCTTGGTACCCGCTCACGAAAAACTGTTTTTT. Its protein is CASSLVPAHEKLFF.

The genes are TRBV28 and TRBJ2-2; D unclear. This CDR3 region has 14 residues. Trimming took 3 bases from V and 7 from J, leaving 12 bases between them. Germline V gene sequence: CDR1 MDHEN, CDR2 SYDVKM. In nucleotides, the CDR3 is TGTGCCAGCAGTTTTTCGTGGGATAACGGGGAGCTGTTTTTT. This translates into CASSFSWDNGELFF.

The chain couples TRBV11-2 to TRBJ2-5; the D gene is possibly TRBD1 (5 bases). Germline values: CDR1 SGHAT, CDR2 FQNNGV. The CDR3 has 14 residues. V dropped 1 base and J dropped 1 base, with 7 bases sitting between them. The DNA for the CDR3 is TGTGCCAGCAGCTTAGGACAGACCCAAGAGACCCAGTACTTC. It yields the protein CASSLGQTQETQYF.

The V gene is TRBV4-3, the J gene TRBJ2-1; tentative D call: TRBD2 (6 bases). The length of the CDR3 is 16 residues. Germline CDR1 reads LGHNA; CDR2 reads YSLEER. Trimming left V 0 bases short and J 8 bases short, with 17 bases between. The CDR3 DNA reads TGCGCCAGCAGCCAAGATTGGGCGGGATTGGATGATGAGCAGTTCTTC. This encodes CASSQDWAGLDDEQFF.

This clone was seen once. DNA of the CDR3: TGTGCCAGCAGCTCCTCGACAGGGAACTATGGCTACACCTTC. This codes for CASSSSTGNYGYTF. This chain connects TRBV7-9 to TRBJ1-2; 7 bases match TRBD1. CDR1 and CDR2 from the germline V gene are SEHNR and FQNEAQ (reference sequence). The V segment lost 4 bases and the J segment 2 bases; nucleotides outside the gene matches: 4. The CDR3 contains 14 residues.

The J gene is TRBJ1-5, the V gene TRBV10-3, with a weak D call TRBD1 (5 bases). This CDR3 is 15 amino acids long. Trimming removed 5 bases from V and 3 bases from J, with 14 bases in between. The germline V gene has CDR1 ENHRY and CDR2 SYGVKD. CDR3 protein: CAISPDSGINQPQHF. For the CDR3, the DNA is TGTGCCATCAGTCCCGACAGTGGGATCAATCAGCCCCAGCATTTT.

The DNA for the CDR3 is TGTGCCAGCAGCATTAGCGGAAACATTCAGTACTTC. Amino acids: CASSISGNIQYF. The rearrangement joins TRBV14 to TRBJ2-4, with D tentatively TRBD2 (6 bases). V lost 5 bases, J lost 6 bases, and 8 bases lay in between. The CDR3 runs 12 residues. Per germline, CDR1 SGHDN and CDR2 FVKESK.

The J gene is TRBJ1-3, the V gene TRBV28; the D is unclear. The CDR3 sequence is 13 residues long. Trimming cost V 2 bases and J 2 bases, with 4 bases left between them. CDR1 is MDHEN and CDR2 is SYDVKM in the germline V gene. As DNA, the CDR3 is TGTGCCAGCAGTTTACCGACTGGAAACACCATATATTTT. Residues: CASSLPTGNTIYF.